Below, 19 T cell receptor beta chains from the same sample are listed, as sequenced in a study of spatial heterogeneity in lung cancer (dated by TCRdb to between 2019 and 2020). Library creation used 5' RACE. Sequencing used a NextSeq 500. TCRdb took the public reads, trimmed them with fastp at Q25, ran MiXCR for clone calling and kept in-frame beta chains. Each entry is one CDR3 protein sequence, shown with its most common DNA and genes. The sample table lists about 92,000 distinct CDR3 sequences, roughly 12% of them with a count of one. The ten largest clones take up roughly two fifths of the sample. The meaning of the sample's time point label: sample taken at primary tumor resection. Whole RNA extracted from tumor and nontumor lung tissue, or from cryopreserved PBMC samples, was used for TCR sequencing without cell sorting. The sequencing here drew on PBMCs, taken at surgery. Receptors were obtained from a male donor with early-stage non-small cell lung cancer.

This clonotype was counted at least ten times. This rearrangement joins TRBV7-9 to TRBJ1-2; D unclear. This CDR3 comprises 15 residues. Germline V gene lookup returns CDR1 SEHNR and CDR2 FQNEAQ (reference sequence). V lost 5 bases and J 4 bases, leaving 17 bases between the germline ends. The CDR3 reads CASSREVPAVYGYTF. DNA for the CDR3: TGTGCCAGCAGCCGGGAGGTCCCAGCCGTCTATGGCTACACCTTC.

The chain joins TRBV2 to TRBJ2-5; TRBD1 aligns across 7 bases. The CDR3 covers 16 residues. Germline CDR1 and CDR2: SNHLY and FYNNEI. V gave up 4 bases and J gave up 4 bases; unmatched junction bases: 12. The CDR3 DNA is TGTGCCAGCAGTGGTGCGACAGGGTACTCGGGAGAGACCCAGTACTTC. Translation: CASSGATGYSGETQYF.

This clonotype showed up many times. The V call is TRBV7-8, the J call TRBJ2-5; D unresolved. This CDR3 has 11 residues. The germline CDR1 and CDR2 sequences are SGHVS and FQNEAQ. Trimming shortened V by 3 bases and J by 5 bases, and 4 bases separated the two germline ends. The CDR3 nucleotides read TGTGCCAGCAGCTTTGGGGAGACCCAGTACTTC. Amino acids: CASSFGETQYF. The full variable domain, completed using reference TRBV7-8 and TRBJ2-5, is GAGVSQSPRYKVAKRGQDVALRCDPISGHVSLFWYQQALGQGPEFLTYFQNEAQLDKSGLPSDRFFAERPEGSVSTLKIQRTQQEDSAVYLCASSFGETQYFGPGTRLLVL.

V and J are TRBV7-3 and TRBJ2-1; D is possibly TRBD1 or TRBD2 (5 bases each). The CDR3 extends over 15 amino acids. Trimming removed 1 base from V and 7 bases from J, with 14 bases in between. Germline-derived CDR1 and CDR2 are SGHTA and FQGTGA. As DNA, the CDR3 is TGTGCCAGCAGCTTAAAGGGGTCCGGGAAGAATGAGCAGTTCTTC. Its protein is CASSLKGSGKNEQFF. The complete variable domain, with remaining parts taken from reference TRBV7-3 and TRBJ2-1, reads GAGVSQTPSNKVTEKGKYVELRCDPISGHTALYWYRQSLGQGPEFLIYFQGTGAADDSGLPNDRFFAVRPEGSVSTLKIQRTERGDSAVYLCASSLKGSGKNEQFFGPGTRLTVL.

In its sample, this clonotype was seen a few times. V is TRBV19 and J is TRBJ1-4; D possibly corresponds to TRBD1 (5 bases). This CDR3 has 11 amino acids. Deletions cut 7 bases from V and 8 bases from J, with 8 bases between. CDR1 is LNHDA and CDR2 is SQIVND in the germline V gene (reference sequence). This CDR3 is CASMWDEKLFF. The CDR3 DNA is TGTGCCAGTATGTGGGACGAAAAACTGTTTTTT.

Only a few counts were recorded for this clonotype. This chain joins TRBV5-4 and TRBJ1-1, with no clear D. CDR1 and CDR2 from the germline V gene are SGHNT and YYREEE (reference sequence). Trimming shortened V by 0 bases and J by 0 bases, and 12 bases separated the two germline ends. This CDR3 is 16 amino acids long. The CDR3 is CASSLAPASMNTEAFF. The CDR3 DNA reads TGTGCCAGCAGCTTGGCGCCGGCCAGCATGAACACTGAAGCTTTCTTT. The full variable domain, rest sourced from reference TRBV5-4 and TRBJ1-1, is ETGVTQSPTHLIKTRGQQVTLRCSSQSGHNTVSWYQQALGQGPQFIFQYYREEENGRGNFPPRFSGLQFPNYSSELNVNALELDDSALYLCASSLAPASMNTEAFFGQGTRLTVV.

In this sample, this clonotype turned up many times. CDR3 region: CASSQTSGKADTQYF. CDR3 DNA sequence: TGTGCCAGCAGCCAGACTAGCGGGAAGGCAGATACGCAGTATTTT. The gene calls are TRBV12-3 or TRBV12-4 and TRBJ2-3; 11 nucleotides agree with TRBD2. This CDR3 is built from 15 residues. V shed 6 bases, J shed 4 bases, and the junction held 6 bases outside the gene matches.

This clonotype came up a few times. This sequence joins TRBV6-1 and TRBJ1-5; the D is unclear. CDR3 length: 16 residues. The V gene lost 1 base and the J gene lost 2 bases, with 12 bases spanning the gap. The germline gives CDR1 MNHNS, CDR2 SASEGT. The CDR3 sequence: CASSEVHNRGNQPQHF. The DNA for the CDR3 is TGTGCCAGCAGTGAAGTCCACAACCGGGGCAATCAGCCCCAGCATTTT.

The rearrangement uses TRBV7-2 and TRBJ1-2; TRBD1 is a possible D gene (5 bases). CDR3 length equals 16 residues. The germline CDR1 and CDR2 sequences are SGHTA and FQGNSA. V gave up 4 bases and J gave up 4 bases, with 19 bases separating them. In nucleotides, the CDR3 is TGTGCCAGCAGCTCCCCGGGAGGGACTGGCGGCTATGGCTACACCTTC. Translating gives CASSSPGGTGGYGYTF.

This clonotype has more than one count but fewer than ten. V usage is TRBV5-1 and J usage is TRBJ1-4; D unresolved. The CDR3 has 14 amino acids. The V end was cut by 0 bases, the J end by 4 bases, with 7 bases between. Germline V CDR1 and CDR2: SGHRS, YFSETQ. CDR3 coding DNA: TGCGCCAGCAGCTTGGGGGGTCTTAATGAAAAACTGTTTTTT. Protein product: CASSLGGLNEKLFF.

The chain recombines TRBV11-2 with TRBJ2-5, with 7 bases matching TRBD2. CDR1 and CDR2 (germline): SGHAT, FQNNGV. The CDR3 length is 15 residues. Losses at the gene ends were 5 bases for V and 1 base for J; bases not matched to a gene: 7. CDR3: CASSVRAGLQETQYF. The CDR3 nucleotides are TGTGCCAGCAGCGTTCGAGCGGGACTCCAAGAGACCCAGTACTTC.

This clonotype was counted ten times or more. The gene calls are TRBV3-2 and TRBJ1-5; the table's D call, TRBD1, was not checked against the DNA. TRBV3-2 is recorded as a pseudogene. The CDR3 is 13 residues long. This CDR3 is CASSQAGGQPQHF. As DNA, the CDR3 is TGTGCCAGCAGCCAAGCCGGGGGCCAGCCCCAGCATTTT.

Turning to this clonotype: The germline gene is not matched at one end of the junction; a read error may be the cause. The V call is TRBV7-7, the J call TRBJ2-1, with 10 positions matching TRBD2. The CDR3 totals 15 residues. Germline CDR1 is SSHAT and CDR2 is FNYEAQ (reference sequence). The CDR3 reads CASSPAGGRYNEQFF. The CDR3 DNA follows: TGTGCTAGCAGCCCAGCGGGGGGGCGATACAATGAGCAGTTCTTC. Filled out from reference TRBV7-7 and TRBJ2-1, the complete variable domain reads GAGVSQSPRYKVTKRGQDVTLRCDPISSHATLYWYQQALGQGPEFLTYFNYEAQPDKSGLPSDRFSAERPEGSISTLTIQRTEQRDSAMYRCASSPAGGRYNEQFFGPGTRLTVL.

This clonotype was found a few times. V gene TRBV20-1 combines with J gene TRBJ2-5; either TRBD1 or TRBD2 may supply D (5 bases each). This CDR3 spans 17 amino acids. Trimming left V 1 base short and J 2 bases short, with 20 bases between. Looked up from germline, CDR1 is DFQATT and CDR2 is SNEGSKA (reference sequence). CDR3 DNA: TGCAGTGCTAGAGGACCCAATCCCAGAGGGGTTCAAGAGACCCAGTACTTC. Its translation is CSARGPNPRGVQETQYF.

This clonotype showed up just a few times. The V call is TRBV2, the J call TRBJ1-2; 7 nucleotides agree with TRBD1. The V gene end was trimmed by 6 bases and the J gene end by 4 bases; junction bases not matched to a gene: 8. The CDR3 has 14 residues. The germline V gene encodes CDR1 SNHLY and CDR2 FYNNEI. CDR3 DNA: TGTGCCAGCAGACAAACAGGGGAGGGCTATGGCTACACCTTC. Protein: CASRQTGEGYGYTF.

This clonotype has ten or more counts. V is TRBV7-9 and J is TRBJ2-7, with 12 bases that match TRBD1. J gave up 7 bases and V 4 bases, and 8 bases lay outside the gene matches. CDR1 and CDR2 from the germline V gene are SEHNR and FQNEAQ (reference sequence). The length of the CDR3 is 15 residues. CDR3 sequence (DNA): TGTGCCAGCAGCTCAACGGGACAGGGGGCGGATGAGCAGTACTTC. Protein sequence: CASSSTGQGADEQYF. The whole variable domain, remainder taken from reference TRBV7-9 and TRBJ2-7, is DTGVSQNPRHKITKRGQNVTFRCDPISEHNRLYWYRQTLGQGPEFLTYFQNEAQLEKSRLLSDRFSAERPKGSFSTLEIQRTEQGDSAMYLCASSSTGQGADEQYFGPGTRLTVT.

This clonotype has only a few counts. The chain links TRBV29-1 to TRBJ1-1, with a possible D match to TRBD1 (5 bases). Germline V gene lookup returns CDR1 SQVTM and CDR2 ANQGSEA. The CDR3 totals 12 residues. The ends were cut back, 7 bases at V and 1 base at J, with 10 bases in the middle. The CDR3: CSGGHQNTEAFF. DNA of the CDR3: TGCAGCGGTGGACACCAGAACACTGAAGCTTTCTTT.

This clonotype was picked up many times. The V call is TRBV21-1, the J call TRBJ2-3; TRBD2, the table's D call, was not compared with the DNA. TRBV21-1 is recorded as a pseudogene. CDR3 length: 19 amino acids. CDR3 amino acids: CASSKGTLDSGRTPDTQYF. CDR3 coding DNA: TGTGCCAGCAGCAAAGGGACCTTAGATAGCGGGAGGACCCCAGATACGCAGTATTTT.

This chain uses TRBV7-9 with TRBJ2-3, with D unresolved. The V end lost 5 bases, the J end lost 1 base, and 10 bases lay between the germline ends. Germline V gene sequence: CDR1 SEHNR, CDR2 FQNEAQ (reference sequence). The CDR3 is made up of 14 amino acids. The CDR3 protein is CASSPVSGTDTQYF. CDR3 sequence (DNA): TGTGCCAGCAGCCCAGTATCGGGCACAGATACGCAGTATTTT.